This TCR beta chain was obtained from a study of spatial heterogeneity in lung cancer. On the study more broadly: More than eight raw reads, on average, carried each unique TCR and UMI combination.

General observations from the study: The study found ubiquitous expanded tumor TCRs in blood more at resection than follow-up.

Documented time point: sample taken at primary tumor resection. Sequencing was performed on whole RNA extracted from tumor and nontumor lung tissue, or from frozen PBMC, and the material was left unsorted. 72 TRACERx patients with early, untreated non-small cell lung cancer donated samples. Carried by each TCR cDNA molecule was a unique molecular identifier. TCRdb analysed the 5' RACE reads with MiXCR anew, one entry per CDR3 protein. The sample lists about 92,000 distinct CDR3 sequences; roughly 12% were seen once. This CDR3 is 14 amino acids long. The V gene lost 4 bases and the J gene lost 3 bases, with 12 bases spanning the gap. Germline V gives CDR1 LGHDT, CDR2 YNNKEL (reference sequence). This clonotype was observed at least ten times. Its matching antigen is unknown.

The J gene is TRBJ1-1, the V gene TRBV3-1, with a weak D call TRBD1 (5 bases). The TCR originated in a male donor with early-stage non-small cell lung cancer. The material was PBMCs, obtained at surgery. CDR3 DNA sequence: TGTGCCAGCAGCCCCGACAGCTGGGACACTGAAGCTTTCTTT. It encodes CASSPDSWDTEAFF.